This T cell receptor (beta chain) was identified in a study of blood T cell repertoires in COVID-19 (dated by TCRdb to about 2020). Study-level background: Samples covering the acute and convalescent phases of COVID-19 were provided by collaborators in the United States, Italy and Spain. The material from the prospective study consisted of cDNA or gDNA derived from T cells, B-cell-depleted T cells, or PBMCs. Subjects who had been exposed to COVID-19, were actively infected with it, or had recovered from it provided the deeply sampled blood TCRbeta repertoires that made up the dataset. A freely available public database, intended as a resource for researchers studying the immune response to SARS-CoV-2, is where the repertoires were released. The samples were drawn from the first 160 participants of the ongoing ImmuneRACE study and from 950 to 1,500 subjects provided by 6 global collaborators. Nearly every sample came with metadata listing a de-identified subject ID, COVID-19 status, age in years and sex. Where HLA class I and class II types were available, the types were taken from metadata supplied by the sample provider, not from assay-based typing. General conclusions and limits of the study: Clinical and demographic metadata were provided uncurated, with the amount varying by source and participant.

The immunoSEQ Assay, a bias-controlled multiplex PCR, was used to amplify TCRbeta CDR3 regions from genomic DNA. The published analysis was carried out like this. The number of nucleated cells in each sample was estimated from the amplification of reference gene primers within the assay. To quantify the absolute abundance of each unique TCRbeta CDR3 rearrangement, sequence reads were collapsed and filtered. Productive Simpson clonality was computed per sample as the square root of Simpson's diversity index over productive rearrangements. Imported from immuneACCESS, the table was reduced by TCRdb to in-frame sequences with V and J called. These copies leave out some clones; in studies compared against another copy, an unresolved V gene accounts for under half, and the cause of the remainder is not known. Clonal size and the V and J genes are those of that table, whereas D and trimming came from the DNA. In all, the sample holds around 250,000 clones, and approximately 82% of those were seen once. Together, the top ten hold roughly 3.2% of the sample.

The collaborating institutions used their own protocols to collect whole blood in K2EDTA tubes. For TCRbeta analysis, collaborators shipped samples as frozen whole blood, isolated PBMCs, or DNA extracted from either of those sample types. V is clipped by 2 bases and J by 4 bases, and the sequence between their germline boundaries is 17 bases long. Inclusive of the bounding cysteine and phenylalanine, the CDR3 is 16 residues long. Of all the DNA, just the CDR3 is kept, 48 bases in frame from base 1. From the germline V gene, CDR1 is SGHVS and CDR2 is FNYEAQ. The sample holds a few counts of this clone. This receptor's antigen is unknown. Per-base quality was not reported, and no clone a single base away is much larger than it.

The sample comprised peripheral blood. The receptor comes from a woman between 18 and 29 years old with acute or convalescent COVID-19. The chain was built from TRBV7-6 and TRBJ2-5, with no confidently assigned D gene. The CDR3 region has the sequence CASSLTLGGVAETQYF. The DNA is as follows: TGTGCCAGCAGCTTAACGCTAGGTGGAGTGGCAGAGACCCAGTACTTC.